This T cell receptor (beta chain) was profiled in a study of Ad26.COV2.S vaccination and SARS-CoV-2 variants. This clone was seen once. Its antigen is unknown. The treatment: 15 to 20 received Ad26.COV2.S at low or high dose, single or two shots; 5 received placebo; per-sample allocation not given. Specimens were obtained on day 63 following the first vaccine or placebo injection. Donation came from an adult in Boston who was aged 18-55 years. The study, taken as a whole, reports: People who got the vaccine or the placebo had similar non-spike TCR breadth. Reported findings describe substantial breadth in spike-specific CD8+ and CD4+ T cell responses following vaccination. Total responses of T cells may have been underestimated by the analyses of TCR breadth and depth.

Some clones are missing from TCRdb's copy, which holds only in-frame ones; the method was immunoSEQ multiplex PCR. The sample contains about 680,000 clones, roughly 90% of which appear only once. The material was peripheral blood, obtained in a trial of Ad26.COV2.S vaccine versus placebo. The source of this sequence is a person aged 18-60 years who received the Ad26.COV2.S COVID-19 vaccine or a placebo.

The CDR3: CAISADRVQPQHF. The CDR3 DNA follows: TGTGCCATCAGTGCGGATCGAGTTCAGCCCCAGCATTTT. The chain is built from TRBV10-3 and TRBJ1-5; the D is unclear. Germline CDR1 and CDR2: ENHRY and SYGVKD. The CDR3 extends over 13 amino acids. V lost 4 bases and J 6 bases, leaving 10 bases between the germline ends.